Sequencing of this T cell receptor beta chain was carried out in a study of spatial heterogeneity in lung cancer. Study-wide background: Alpha-chain sequences were consistently detected in smaller numbers than beta-chain sequences.

Points from the study as a whole: Ubiquitous expanded tumor TCRs showed up in blood more at resection than follow-up.

Time point meaning: blood at routine non-recurrence follow-up after resection. Whole RNA from tumor, nontumor lung or frozen PBMC was sequenced unsorted. One entry per CDR3 protein, called by TCRdb with MiXCR from the 5' RACE reads. The sample shows just under 45,000 distinct CDR3 sequences, about 23% of them seen only once. This clonotype was observed many times. Antigen specificity is unknown. V dropped 4 bases and J dropped 4; count of bases not matched to a gene: 12. Germline V gene data show CDR1 as SGHRS and CDR2 as YFSETQ. CDR3 length equals 16 residues. This receptor was obtained from a female donor with early-stage non-small cell lung cancer. This specimen consisted of PBMCs, obtained at follow-up. The chain employs TRBV5-1 and TRBJ1-2; 8 nucleotides line up with TRBD1. The CDR3 loop reads CASSASTGQGIYGYTF. The DNA of the CDR3 is TGCGCCAGCAGCGCCTCGACCGGACAGGGTATCTATGGCTACACCTTC.